This T cell receptor beta chain was sequenced during a study of cytomegalovirus exposure and HLA in healthy donors. Primers for the PCR totalled 60 Vbeta and 13 Jbeta. Assay: immunoSEQ multiplex PCR; the TCRdb copy retains only in-frame clones and omits some. Here the sample spans 110,000 or so clones, around 77% being singletons. Germline assignment: CDR1 SQVTM and CDR2 ANQGSEA. The ends lost 3 bases at V and 4 bases at J; junction bases unmatched: 13. This CDR3 is 16 amino acids long. Source material: PBMCs. This chain links TRBV29-1 with TRBJ1-2, with 8 bases that match TRBD1. This TCR came from a middle-aged man in good health and CMV-seropositive. The CDR3 loop is CSVDPLGGQGFYGYTF. CDR3 DNA sequence: TGCAGCGTTGACCCCTTGGGCGGACAGGGCTTCTATGGCTACACCTTC.